The sequence of this T cell receptor (beta chain) was determined in a study of T cell responses to AZD1222 COVID-19 vaccine. CDR1 and CDR2 (germline): LGHNA, YSLEER. The trim removed 6 bases at V and 4 bases at J, leaving 3 bases unmatched. The CDR3 length is 15 residues. Some clones are missing from TCRdb's copy, which holds only in-frame ones; the method was immunoSEQ multiplex PCR. The sample contains over 150,000 clones, approximately 90% of which appear only once. Specimen: peripheral blood, collected on day 0 of AZD1222 vaccination. V usage is TRBV4-3 and J usage is TRBJ2-1, with 13 bases lining up with TRBD2. The receptor comes from an adult in good health. This CDR3 is CASSQTSGGYNEQFF. CDR3 sequence (DNA): TGCGCCAGCAGTCAGACTAGCGGGGGGTACAATGAGCAGTTCTTC.